The present T cell receptor beta chain was sequenced within a study of cytomegalovirus exposure and HLA in healthy donors. Background on the study: Previous work identified 100 million or so unique TCR beta sequences from 150 million to 200 million T cells. Genetic ancestry analysis placed over 65% of the 398 donors that were genotyped in the Caucasian-associated cluster. General observations from the study: A likely sequencing artifact accounted for one observed cluster of highly shared sequence variants.

CDR3 length equals 13 residues. Trimming removed 0 bases at V and 6 bases at J, with 9 bases between. Per germline, CDR1 LNHNV and CDR2 YYDKDF (reference sequence). On this clone: Its matching antigen is unknown. The sample carries other DNA sequences with the same CDR3.

PCR used 60 Vbeta primers and 13 Jbeta primers. The assay was immunoSEQ multiplex PCR, and TCRdb's table has in-frame clones only and misses some. The table has 55,000 to 70,000 clones, around 64% seen once. The TCR comes from a woman in her 50s in good health and CMV-seronegative. The sequencing input was PBMCs. The V and J genes are TRBV15 and TRBJ2-7; perhaps TRBD2 as D (5 bases). The CDR3 bases are TGTGCCACCAGCAGAGATCGAGGGCGCGAGCAGTACTTC. This translates into CATSRDRGREQYF.